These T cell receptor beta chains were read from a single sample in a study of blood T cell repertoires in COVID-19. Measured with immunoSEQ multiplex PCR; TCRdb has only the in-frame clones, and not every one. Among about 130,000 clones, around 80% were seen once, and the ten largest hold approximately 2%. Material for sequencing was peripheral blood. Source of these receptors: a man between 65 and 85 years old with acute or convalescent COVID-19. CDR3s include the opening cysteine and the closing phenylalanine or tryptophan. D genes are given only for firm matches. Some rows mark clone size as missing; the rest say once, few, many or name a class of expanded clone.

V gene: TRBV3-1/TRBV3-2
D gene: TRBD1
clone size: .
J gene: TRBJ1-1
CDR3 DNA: TGTGCCAGCAGCCAAGATAACCGGCACAGGGGTGGCGAAGCTTTCTTT
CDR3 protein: CASSQDNRHRGGEAFF

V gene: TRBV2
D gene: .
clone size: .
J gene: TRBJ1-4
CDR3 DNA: TGTGCCAGCAGTGCCCCGGGTGCAACTAATGAAAAACTGTTTTTT
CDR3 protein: CASSAPGATNEKLFF

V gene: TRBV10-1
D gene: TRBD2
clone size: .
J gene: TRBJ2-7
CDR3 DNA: TGCGCCAGCAGTGAGTCGGGACTAGCGGTGCAGTACTTC
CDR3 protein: CASSESGLAVQYF

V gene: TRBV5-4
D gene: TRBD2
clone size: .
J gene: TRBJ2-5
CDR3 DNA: TGTGCCAGCAGCTTCGGTAGCGGGGGGGCCAGGGAGACCCAGTACTTC
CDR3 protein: CASSFGSGGARETQYF

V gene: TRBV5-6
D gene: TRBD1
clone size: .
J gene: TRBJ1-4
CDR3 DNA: TGTGCCAGCAGCTCTAAGGGACAGGGCATACATCAGGAAGAAAAACTGTTTTTT
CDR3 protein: CASSSKGQGIHQEEKLFF

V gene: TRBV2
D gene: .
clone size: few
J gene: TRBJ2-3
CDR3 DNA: TGTGCCAGCAGGGCGGGACCCCGCACAGATACGCAGTATTTT
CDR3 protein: CASRAGPRTDTQYF

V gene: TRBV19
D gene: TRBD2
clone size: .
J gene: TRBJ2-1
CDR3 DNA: TGTGCCAGTAGTCTCCCGGGACTAGCGGGGTCCACAGCGAGGGAGCAGTTCTTC
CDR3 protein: CASSLPGLAGSTAREQFF

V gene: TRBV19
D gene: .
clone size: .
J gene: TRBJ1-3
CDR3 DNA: TGTGCCAGTAGTCCCTCCAGTGGAAACACCATATATTTT
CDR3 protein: CASSPSSGNTIYF

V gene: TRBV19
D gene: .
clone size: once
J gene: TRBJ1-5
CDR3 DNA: TGTGCCACGGGTTTTGGGTCACGTCAGCCCCAGCATTTT
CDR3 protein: CATGFGSRQPQHF

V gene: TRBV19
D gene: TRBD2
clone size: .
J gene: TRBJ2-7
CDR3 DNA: TGTGCCAGTACCATCCGCCACCCGACTAGCGGGCTCTCCTACGAGCAGTACTTC
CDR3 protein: CASTIRHPTSGLSYEQYF

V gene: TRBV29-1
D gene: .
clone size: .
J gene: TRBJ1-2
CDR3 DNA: TGCAGCGTTGAACGGTCGGTTAACTATGGCTACACCTTC
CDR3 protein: CSVERSVNYGYTF

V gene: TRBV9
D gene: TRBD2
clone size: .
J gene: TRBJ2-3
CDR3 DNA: TGTGCCAGCAGCGTAGGAACTAGCGGGTACACAGATACGCAGTATTTT
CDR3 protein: CASSVGTSGYTDTQYF

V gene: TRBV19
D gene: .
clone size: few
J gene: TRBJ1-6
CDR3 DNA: TGTGCCAGTAGTATACCTCCAGGGCCCTCCTATAATTCACCCCTCCACTTT
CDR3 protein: CASSIPPGPSYNSPLHF

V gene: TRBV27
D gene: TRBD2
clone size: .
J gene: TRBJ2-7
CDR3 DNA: TGTGCCAGCAGTGTGGGCGGGAGCTCCTACGAGCAGTACTTC
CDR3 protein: CASSVGGSSYEQYF

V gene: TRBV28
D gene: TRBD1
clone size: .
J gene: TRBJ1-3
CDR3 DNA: TGTGCCAGCAGCATGGGGGGACAGGGGTCTGGAAACACCATATATTTT
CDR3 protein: CASSMGGQGSGNTIYF

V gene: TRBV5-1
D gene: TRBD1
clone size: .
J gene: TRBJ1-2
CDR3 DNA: TGCGCCAGCAGCTTATGGGACAGGGGGGATGGCTACACCTTC
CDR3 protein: CASSLWDRGDGYTF

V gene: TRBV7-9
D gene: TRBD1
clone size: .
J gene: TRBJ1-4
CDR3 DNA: TGTGCCAGCAGTAAGACAGGGGGCTTGGAAAAACTGTTTTTT
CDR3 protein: CASSKTGGLEKLFF

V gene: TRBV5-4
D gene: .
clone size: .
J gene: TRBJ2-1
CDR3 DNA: TGTGCCAGCAGCGGGGACTCCATCCGCAATGAGCAGTTCTTC
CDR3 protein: CASSGDSIRNEQFF

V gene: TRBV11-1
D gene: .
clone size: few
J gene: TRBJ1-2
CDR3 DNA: TGTGCCAGCAGCTTAACTGGAGCTAACTATGGCTACACCTTC
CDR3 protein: CASSLTGANYGYTF

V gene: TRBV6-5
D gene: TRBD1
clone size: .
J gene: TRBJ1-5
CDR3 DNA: TGTGCCAGCAGCCGACAGGGGGACCAGCCCCAGCATTTT
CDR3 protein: CASSRQGDQPQHF

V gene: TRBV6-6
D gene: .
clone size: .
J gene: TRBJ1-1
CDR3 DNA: TGTGCCAGCAGCCGGCCGGGACAAGAGAACACTGAAGCTTTCTTT
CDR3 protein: CASSRPGQENTEAFF

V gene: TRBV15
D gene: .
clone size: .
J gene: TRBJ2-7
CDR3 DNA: TGTGCCACCAGCAGAGCCCACAGGGACCTATACGAGCAGTACTTC
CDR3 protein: CATSRAHRDLYEQYF

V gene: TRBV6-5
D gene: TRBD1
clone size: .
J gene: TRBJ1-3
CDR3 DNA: TGTGCCAGCAGCTCGGACAGGGGAAACACCATATATTTT
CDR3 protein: CASSSDRGNTIYF

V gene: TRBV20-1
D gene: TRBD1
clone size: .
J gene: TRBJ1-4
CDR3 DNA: TGCAGTGCTAGTTACTATTACAGGGGGCATGAAAAACTGTTTTTT
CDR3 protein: CSASYYYRGHEKLFF

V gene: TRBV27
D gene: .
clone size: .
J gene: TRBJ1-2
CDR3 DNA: TGTGCCAGCAGTTTAAGGGACTCGGCCGGGGGCTACACCTTC
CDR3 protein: CASSLRDSAGGYTF

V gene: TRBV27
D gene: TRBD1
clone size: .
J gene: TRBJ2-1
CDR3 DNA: TGTGCCAGCCACCTACAGGGACAGGGTCGAAGGGAGCAGTTCTTC
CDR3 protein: CASHLQGQGRREQFF

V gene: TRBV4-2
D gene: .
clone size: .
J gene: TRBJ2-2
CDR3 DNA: TGTGCCAGCAGCCAAGATTGGCAGGGGTCCGGGGAGCTGTTTTTT
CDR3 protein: CASSQDWQGSGELFF

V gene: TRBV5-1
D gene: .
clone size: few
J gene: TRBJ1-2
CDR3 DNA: TGCGCCAGCAGCTTGGAGACAGCTAACTATGGCTACACCTTC
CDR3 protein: CASSLETANYGYTF

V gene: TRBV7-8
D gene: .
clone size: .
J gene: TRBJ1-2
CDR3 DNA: TGTGCCAGCAGCTTAGTATCCGTGACAGGAGGCTATGGCTACACCTTC
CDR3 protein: CASSLVSVTGGYGYTF

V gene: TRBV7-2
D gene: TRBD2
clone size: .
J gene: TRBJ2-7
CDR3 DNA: TGTGCCAGCAGCTGGACTAGCGGGGAGTACGAGCAGTACTTC
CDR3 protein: CASSWTSGEYEQYF

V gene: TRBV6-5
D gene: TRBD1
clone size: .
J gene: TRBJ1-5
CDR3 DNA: TGTGCCAGCAGTATCAGGGGGCGGGGAGGCCAGCCCCAGCATTTT
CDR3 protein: CASSIRGRGGQPQHF

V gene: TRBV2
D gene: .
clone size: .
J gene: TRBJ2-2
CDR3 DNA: TGTGCCAGCACCCGGGAGAACACCGGGGAGCTGTTTTTT
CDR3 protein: CASTRENTGELFF

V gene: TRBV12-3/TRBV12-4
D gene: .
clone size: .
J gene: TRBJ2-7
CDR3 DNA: TGTGCCAGCAGTTTATACCCCGGCTACGAGCAGTACTTC
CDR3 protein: CASSLYPGYEQYF

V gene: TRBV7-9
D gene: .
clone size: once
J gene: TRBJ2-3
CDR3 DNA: TGTGCCAGCAGGGCCTGGCCCACAGATACGCAGTATTTT
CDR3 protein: CASRAWPTDTQYF

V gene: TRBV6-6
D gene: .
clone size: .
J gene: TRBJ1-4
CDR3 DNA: TGTGCCAGCAGTCAAACCCAAGCTGAACTGTTTTTT
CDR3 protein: CASSQTQAELFF

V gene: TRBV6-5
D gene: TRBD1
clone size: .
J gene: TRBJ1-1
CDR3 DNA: TGTGCCAGCAGATACCACAGGGGGGCGCAGGATGAAGCTTTCTTT
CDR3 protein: CASRYHRGAQDEAFF

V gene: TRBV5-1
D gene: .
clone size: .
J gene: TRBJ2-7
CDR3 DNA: TGCGCCAGCTGTCGGGACTTGAACTCCTACGAGCAGTACTTC
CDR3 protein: CASCRDLNSYEQYF

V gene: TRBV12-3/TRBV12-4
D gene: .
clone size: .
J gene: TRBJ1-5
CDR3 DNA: TGTGCCAGCAGTTTACTAGGTACTCAGCCCCAGCATTTT
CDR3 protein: CASSLLGTQPQHF

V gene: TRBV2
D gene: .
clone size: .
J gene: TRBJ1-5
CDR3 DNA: TGTGCCAGCACCGGTCCCAACGCGGGTCAGCCCCAGCATTTT
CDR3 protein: CASTGPNAGQPQHF

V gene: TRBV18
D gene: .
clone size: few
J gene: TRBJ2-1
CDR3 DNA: TGTGCCAGCTCCCCTTACTCAGGGGGAGGCTCCTACAATGAGCAGTTCTTC
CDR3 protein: CASSPYSGGGSYNEQFF

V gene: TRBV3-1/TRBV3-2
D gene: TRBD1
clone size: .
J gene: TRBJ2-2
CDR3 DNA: TGTGCCAGCAGCCAAGGGACAGGGTGGACCGGGGAGCTGTTTTTT
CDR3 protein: CASSQGTGWTGELFF

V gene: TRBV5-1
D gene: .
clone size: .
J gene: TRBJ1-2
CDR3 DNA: TGCGCCAGCAGCTTGGACAGGGTTGAAGACTATGGCTACACCTTC
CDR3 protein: CASSLDRVEDYGYTF

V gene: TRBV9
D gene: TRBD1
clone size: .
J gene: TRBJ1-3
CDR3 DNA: TGTGCCAGCAGCGTAGGTGGGACAGGCACTGGAAACACCATATATTTT
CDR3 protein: CASSVGGTGTGNTIYF

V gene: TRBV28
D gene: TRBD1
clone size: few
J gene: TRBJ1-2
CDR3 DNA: TGTGCCAGCACTTCGGGACAGGCGACGCAGGACTATGGCTACACCTTC
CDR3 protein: CASTSGQATQDYGYTF

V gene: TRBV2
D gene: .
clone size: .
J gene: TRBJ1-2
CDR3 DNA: TGTGCCAGCAGCGAGGGTCTCTATGGCTACACCTTC
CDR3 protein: CASSEGLYGYTF

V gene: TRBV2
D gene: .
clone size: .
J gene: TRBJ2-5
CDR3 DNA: TGTGCCAGCAATAGAGGGGGCCTGGGGAGGCTGAGTAGTGGTCAAGAGACCCAGTACTTC
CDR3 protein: CASNRGGLGRLSSGQETQYF

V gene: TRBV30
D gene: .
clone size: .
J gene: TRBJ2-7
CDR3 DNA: TGTGCCTGGAGTCCCAGGCTTGCCTACGAGCAGTACTTC
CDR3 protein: CAWSPRLAYEQYF

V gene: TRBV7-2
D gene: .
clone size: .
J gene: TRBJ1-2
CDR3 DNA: TGTGCCAGCAGCTCCTCAGGGGAAGCTTCGGGCGGCTACACCTTC
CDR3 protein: CASSSSGEASGGYTF

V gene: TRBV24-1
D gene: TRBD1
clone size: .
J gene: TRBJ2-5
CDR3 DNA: TGTGCCACCAGTGAACTAACAGTCAGGGGGCAAGAGACCCAGTACTTC
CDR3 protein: CATSELTVRGQETQYF

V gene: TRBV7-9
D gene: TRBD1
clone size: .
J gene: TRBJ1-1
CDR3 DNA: TGTGCCAGCAGCTTAGCATCAGGGGGCACTGAAGCTTTCTTT
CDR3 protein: CASSLASGGTEAFF

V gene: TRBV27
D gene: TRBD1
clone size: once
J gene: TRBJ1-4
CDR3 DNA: TGTGCCAGCAGTTTGGGACAGGGGCGGCAAAAACTGTTTTTT
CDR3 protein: CASSLGQGRQKLFF

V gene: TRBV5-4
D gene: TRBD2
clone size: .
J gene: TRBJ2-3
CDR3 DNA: TGTGCCAGCAGCGATGGGACTAGCGGATCCACAGATACGCAGTATTTT
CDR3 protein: CASSDGTSGSTDTQYF